The 8 T cell receptor beta chains below were found in one sample sequenced in a study of cytomegalovirus exposure and HLA in healthy donors. Produced via immunoSEQ multiplex PCR; TCRdb's table is partial and in-frame only. The sample consists of about 220,000 clones, roughly 83% of them appearing once. Sequenced sample: PBMCs. The receptors derive from a woman in her twenties or thirties in good health and CMV-seropositive.

The rearrangement uses TRBV28 and TRBJ2-7, with TRBD2 identical over 8 bases. J was trimmed by 5 bases and V by 1 base; bases with no gene match: 7. The CDR3 has 15 amino acids. The germline V gene has CDR1 MDHEN and CDR2 SYDVKM. CDR3 residues: CASSLSASGRDEQYF. The CDR3 bases are TGTGCCAGCAGTTTATCGGCTAGCGGGCGGGACGAGCAGTACTTC.

The chain combines TRBV5-1 with TRBJ2-5; TRBD2 might be the D (5 bases). Germline loops: CDR1 SGHRS, CDR2 YFSETQ. Trimming stripped 4 bases from V and 4 bases from J, with 11 bases between. CDR3 length: 13 residues. CDR3 DNA sequence: TGCGCCAGCAGCATCGGGGATGGAGAGACCCAGTACTTC. It yields the protein CASSIGDGETQYF.

The genes are TRBV30 and TRBJ1-4; 9 positions agree with TRBD1. The length of the CDR3 is 15 residues. V shed 0 bases, J shed 12 bases, and the junction held 11 bases outside the gene matches. From germline, CDR1 is GTSNPN and CDR2 SVGIG (reference sequence). The CDR3 nucleotides read TGTGCCTGGAGTGTACAACGACAGGGGGGTATTGAACTGTTTTTT. This gives the protein CAWSVQRQGGIELFF.

The gene calls are TRBV13 and TRBJ1-1; D ambiguous. Looked up from germline, CDR1 is PRHDT and CDR2 is FYEKMQ (reference sequence). The CDR3 is 15 residues long. Trimming pared 2 bases from V and 0 bases from J, leaving 10 bases between. This CDR3 reads CASSLSAGMNTEAFF. In DNA form, the CDR3 reads TGTGCCAGCAGCTTAAGTGCGGGTATGAACACTGAAGCTTTCTTT.

This clone was observed a few times. This chain links TRBV7-9 with TRBJ1-2; TRBD1 aligns across 7 bases. The V and J ends lost 4 bases and 8 bases, in that order; junction bases with no gene match: 4. The CDR3 loop spans 12 amino acids. CDR1 is SEHNR and CDR2 is FQNEAQ in the germline V gene (reference sequence). CDR3 nucleotides: TGTGCCAGCAGCTCCACAGGGGCGGGCTACACCTTC. This sequence encodes CASSSTGAGYTF.

Written as DNA, the CDR3 is TGTGCCAGCTCAACCGGGACCGCATCCTACGAGCAGTACTTC. It is translated as CASSTGTASYEQYF. V and J are TRBV18 and TRBJ2-7; D tentatively reads TRBD1 or TRBD2 (5 bases each). The V and J ends lost 5 bases and 1 base respectively, with 12 bases between them. Per the germline V gene, CDR1 is KGHSH and CDR2 is LQKENI. The CDR3 totals 14 residues.

DNA for the CDR3: TGTGCCGGGGTAGGGGACAGGGCGTACAATGAGCAGTTCTTC. Its protein is CAGVGDRAYNEQFF. V usage is TRBV30 and J usage is TRBJ2-1, with 9 bases aligning to TRBD1. CDR3 length: 14 residues. V shed 8 bases and J 4 bases; nucleotides not matched to a gene: 9. Per the germline V gene, CDR1 is GTSNPN and CDR2 is SVGIG (reference sequence).

V and J are TRBV15 and TRBJ2-1, with D unclear. From germline, CDR1 is LNHNV and CDR2 YYDKDF (reference sequence). The CDR3 totals 13 residues. Trimming removed 4 bases from V and 7 bases from J, with 11 bases in between. This chain's CDR3 is CATSNKGNNEQFF. DNA for the CDR3: TGTGCCACCAGCAATAAGGGTAATAATGAGCAGTTCTTC.